The T cell receptor beta chain under discussion was sequenced for a study of tumor and adjacent non-tumor tissue in lung cancer. Study context: Patients were aged roughly 30 to 76, 9 to 10 men and about five women, stage I to III.

Notes on the study in general: Higher tumor TCR diversity was associated with shorter survival. TCR diversity was significantly greater in tumor than normal lung tissue. Tumor repertoires had a smaller top 100 clone share than normal lung.

Three rounds of nested PCR, following a modified ARM-PCR protocol, produced the TCRbeta library. TCRdb used MiXCR to reprocess the multiplex PCR reads, holding one entry per CDR3 protein. Here the sample spans about 200,000 distinct CDR3 sequences, about two thirds being singletons. This clonotype was seen repeatedly, ten times or more. The antigen remains undetermined. The template was RNA from unsorted bulk tissue. This CDR3 spans 15 amino acids. Germline assignment: CDR1 MNHEY and CDR2 SVGEGT. Trimming cost V 4 bases and J 4 bases; bases outside gene matches: 4. This TCR was recovered from a man in his fifties or sixties with non-small cell lung cancer. The chain carries TRBV6-2 or TRBV6-3 and TRBJ2-5, with TRBD2 matching over 12 bases. The sequenced sample consisted of lung tumor tissue. CDR3 bases: TGTGCCAGCAGTTGCGGACTAGCGGGAAGAGAGACCCAGTACTTC. It translates to CASSCGLAGRETQYF.